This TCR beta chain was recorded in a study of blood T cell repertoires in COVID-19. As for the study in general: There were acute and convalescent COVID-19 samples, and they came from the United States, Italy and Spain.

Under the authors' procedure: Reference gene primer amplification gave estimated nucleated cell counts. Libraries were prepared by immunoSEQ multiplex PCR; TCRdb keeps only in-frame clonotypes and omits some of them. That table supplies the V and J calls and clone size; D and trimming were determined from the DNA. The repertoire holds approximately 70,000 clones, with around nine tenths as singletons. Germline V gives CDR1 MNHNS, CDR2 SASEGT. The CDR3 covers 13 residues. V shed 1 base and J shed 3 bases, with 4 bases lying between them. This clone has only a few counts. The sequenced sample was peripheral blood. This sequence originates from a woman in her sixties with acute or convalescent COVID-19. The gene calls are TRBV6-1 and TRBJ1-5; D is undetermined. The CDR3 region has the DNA TGTGCCAGCAGTGAAGAAGCCAATCAGCCCCAGCATTTT. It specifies CASSEEANQPQHF.